This T cell receptor beta chain was identified during a study of T cells in localized non-small cell lung cancer. Assay used: immunoSEQ multiplex PCR; TCRdb lists only in-frame clones, some missing. The sample yields about 41,000 clones, 75% to 85% seen once. Study outcomes and limitations: Researchers found a median roughly 50 of the top 100 tumor clones in adjacent lung. Longer overall survival was seen with higher T cell density measured in blood. Sequencing covered just one tumor region, so heterogeneity cannot be ruled out. Highest T cell clonality was seen in uninvolved adjacent lung, surpassing that measured in tumor.

Trimming took 4 bases from V and 4 from J, leaving 14 bases between them. The CDR3 loop spans 15 amino acids. Per germline, CDR1 KGHSH and CDR2 LQKENI. Remarks on this clone: Its antigen is not known.

This clonotype was sampled from a man aged 40 to 75 with stage II lung adenocarcinoma. The gene calls are TRBV18 and TRBJ1-3; a weak D match, TRBD1 (5 bases). Sequencing was performed on PBMCs, taken before any cancer treatment. The CDR3: CASSQGPLRGNTIYF. The CDR3, as DNA: TGTGCCAGCTCACAGGGGCCCTTACGAGGAAACACCATATATTTT. Looking up the rest from reference TRBV18 and TRBJ1-3 gives the full variable domain: NAGVMQNPRHLVRRRGQEARLRCSPMKGHSHVYWYRQLPEEGLKFMVYLQKENIIDESGMPKERFSAEFPKEGPSILRIQQVVRGDSAAYFCASSQGPLRGNTIYFGEGSWLTVV.